The 15 T cell receptor beta chains below come from one sample, sequenced in a study of T cells after somatic rescue of genetic block. TCRdb's table, derived via immunoSEQ multiplex PCR, lists solely in-frame clones and lacks some. Of roughly 65,000 clones in the sample, under 95% were seen once. Sequencing was done on a sample of peripheral blood mononuclear cells (PBMCs). The receptors derive from a middle-aged man.

The chain is built from TRBV7-9 and TRBJ1-1, with TRBD1 matching 10 bases. Germline-derived CDR1 and CDR2 are SEHNR and FQNEAQ (reference sequence). Trimming at V came to 6 bases and at J to 6 bases, leaving 7 bases not matched to a gene. The CDR3 consists of 14 residues. CDR3 in DNA: TGTGCCAGCAGTCTGGACAGGGGGTCGGCTGAAGCTTTCTTT. The encoded protein is CASSLDRGSAEAFF.

By proportion, this clone is medium-sized. The CDR3 protein is CASSQSLRGHGTQYF. Here the CDR3 DNA reads TGCGCCAGCAGTCAATCGCTCAGGGGGCATGGGACCCAGTACTTC. The chain couples TRBV23-1 to TRBJ2-5; 8 bases are a match to TRBD1. TRBV23-1 is filed as an ORF, its function uncertain. The CDR3 length is 15 residues. Trimming removed 0 bases from V and 7 bases from J; junction bases left unmatched: 7.

The rearrangement joins TRBV10-3 to TRBJ2-7; 12 bases are shared with TRBD1. The germline CDR1 and CDR2 sequences are ENHRY and SYGVKD. The CDR3 runs 14 residues. The junction had 5 bases not matched to a gene; V was cut back by 6 bases and J by 5 bases. The CDR3 loop is CAIRGDRGPHEQYF. As DNA, the CDR3 is TGTGCCATCAGGGGGGACAGGGGGCCCCACGAGCAGTACTTC.

This chain uses TRBV28 with TRBJ2-7; 7 bases agree with TRBD2. The V gene's germline CDR1 is MDHEN and CDR2 SYDVKM. This CDR3 has 14 amino acids. V shed 5 bases, J shed 2 bases, and the junction held 6 bases outside the gene matches. The CDR3 here is CASSLGGVAYEQYF. The CDR3 DNA reads TGTGCCAGCAGTCTGGGAGGGGTGGCCTACGAGCAGTACTTC.

This clone was seen only once. The rearrangement links TRBV2 to TRBJ1-1, with D possibly being TRBD1 (5 bases). There are 14 residues in the CDR3. Trimming took off 5 bases at V and 1 base at J, with 11 bases between the two ends. Germline V gene sequence: CDR1 SNHLY, CDR2 FYNNEI. The CDR3 region is CASSPGRGNTEAFF. The CDR3 coding sequence is TGTGCCAGCAGTCCGGGACGGGGGAACACTGAAGCTTTCTTT.

The chain combines TRBV6-1 with TRBJ1-1; D not certain. Germline V gene sequence: CDR1 MNHNS, CDR2 SASEGT. The CDR3 is made up of 10 amino acids. V shed 0 bases and J shed 14 bases, with 7 bases lying between them. As DNA, the CDR3 is TGTGCCAGCAGTGAAGCCCGGTGGTTCTTT. The encoded protein is CASSEARWFF.

J is TRBJ2-7 and V is TRBV7-8; D call uncertain. The germline V and J ends were trimmed by 6 bases and 3 bases, with 18 bases remaining between them. Germline-derived CDR1 and CDR2 are SGHVS and FQNEAQ. This CDR3 region has 15 residues. CDR3 sequence (DNA): TGTGCCAGCAGGCGCGAGGAATCCTCGAACTACGAGCAGTACTTC. It specifies CASRREESSNYEQYF.

The CDR3 coding sequence is TGTGCCAGCGCCGAGCCGACGGGAAGGTCCGAAGCTTTCTTT. Its translation is CASAEPTGRSEAFF. This rearrangement joins TRBV6-1 to TRBJ1-1; D not certain. Looked up from germline, CDR1 is MNHNS and CDR2 is SASEGT. Between the trimmed V and J ends, which lost 8 bases and 8 bases, there was a span of 21 bases. This CDR3 has 14 residues.

The chain employs TRBV5-4 and TRBJ1-4; TRBD1 matches at 8 bases. After removal of 4 bases from V and 8 bases from J, the junction contained 10 bases not matched to a gene. Germline V gene sequence: CDR1 SGHNT, CDR2 YYREEE (reference sequence). The CDR3 contains 15 residues. In nucleotides, the CDR3 is TGTGCCAGCAGCCACCGCAGGGGGCGGCAGGAAAAACTGTTTTTT. This encodes CASSHRRGRQEKLFF.

On this clone: Germline and junction disagree at one end, which may indicate a read error. Other DNA variants within this sample encode the same CDR3. The chain employs TRBV7-7 and TRBJ2-2, with 7 bases identical to TRBD2. CDR1 is SSHAT and CDR2 is FNYEAQ in the germline V gene (reference sequence). This CDR3 spans 15 amino acids. CDR3: CASSPGTTDTGELFF. The CDR3 bases are TGTGCTAGCAGCCCCGGGACTACCGACACCGGGGAGCTGTTTTTT.

The chain has TRBV28 and TRBJ1-2, with 8 bases identical to TRBD1. V dropped 4 bases and J dropped 7; count of bases not matched to a gene: 8. Germline CDR1 MDHEN, CDR2 SYDVKM. This CDR3 is 14 amino acids long. The CDR3 nucleotides are TGTGCCAGCAGTTCGACAGGGGTAGGGGGTGGCTACACCTTC. This gives the protein CASSSTGVGGGYTF.

This sequence joins TRBV29-1 and TRBJ1-2; D gene ambiguous. CDR3 size: 12 residues. Trimming took 0 bases from V and 7 from J, leaving 9 bases between them. Germline V CDR1 and CDR2: SQVTM, ANQGSEA. CDR3 nucleotide sequence: TGCAGCGTTGAAGATCGAGGTCCTGGCTACACCTTC. The encoded protein is CSVEDRGPGYTF.

V usage is TRBV4-2 and J usage is TRBJ1-1; D is uncertain. The CDR3 contains 12 residues. CDR1 LGHNA and CDR2 YNFKEQ come from the germline V gene. V shed 1 base and J shed 10 bases, with 10 bases lying between them. CDR3 in amino acids: CASSQVGEAAFF. DNA of the CDR3: TGTGCCAGCAGCCAAGTCGGAGAGGCAGCTTTCTTT.

The rearrangement links TRBV5-6 to TRBJ2-5; D is unresolved. Germline loops: CDR1 SGHDT, CDR2 YYEEEE. This CDR3 comprises 13 residues. Trimming removed 0 bases from V and 5 bases from J, with 8 bases in between. CDR3 in amino acids: CASSLGQWETQYF. The CDR3 DNA reads TGTGCCAGCAGCTTGGGGCAGTGGGAGACCCAGTACTTC.

The chain carries TRBV10-1 and TRBJ2-3, with D perhaps TRBD1 (5 bases). Germline V gene sequence: CDR1 WNHNN, CDR2 SYGVQD (reference sequence). The germline V and J ends were trimmed by 2 bases and 1 base, with 19 bases remaining between them. The CDR3 is 18 residues long. For the CDR3, the DNA is TGCGCCAGCAGTGAGACTACCTCGGACAACCCAGGCACAGATACGCAGTATTTT. Translated, it gives CASSETTSDNPGTDTQYF.